These 17 T cell receptor beta chains originate from one sample sequenced in a study of OX40 agonist ivuxolimab in advanced cancers. Clones were read by immunoSEQ multiplex PCR, and TCRdb kept only the in-frame ones, dropping some. This table holds about 84,000 clones, 94% found once. The sample consisted of CD4+ or CD8+ T cells sorted from blood, taken in a trial of the OX40 agonist ivuxolimab. These TCRs come from an adult with an advanced solid tumor such as melanoma, head and neck, liver or kidney cancer.

This chain links TRBV27 with TRBJ1-5; D ambiguous. CDR1 is MNHEY and CDR2 is SMNVEV in the germline V gene (reference sequence). This CDR3 comprises 13 residues. Trimming took off 3 bases at V and 3 bases at J, with 6 bases between the two ends. CDR3 residues: CASSFRVNQPQHF. The CDR3 DNA reads TGTGCCAGCAGTTTCCGGGTCAATCAGCCCCAGCATTTT.

This rearrangement joins TRBV30 to TRBJ2-2; no firm D call. V was shortened by 0 bases and J by 8 bases, with 4 bases between the two germline ends. This CDR3 is 11 amino acids long. Germline V lookup: CDR1 GTSNPN, CDR2 SVGIG (reference sequence). CDR3 loop: CAWSVVGELFF. The CDR3 DNA is TGTGCCTGGAGTGTAGTTGGGGAGCTGTTTTTT. Filled out from reference TRBV30 and TRBJ2-2, the complete variable domain reads SQTIHQWPATLVQPVGSPLSLECTVEGTSNPNLYWYRQAAGRGLQLLFYSVGIGQISSEVPQNLSASRPQDRQFILSSKKLLLSDSGFYLCAWSVVGELFFGEGSRLTVL.

The rearrangement links TRBV13 to TRBJ2-3; 7 bases agree with TRBD1. This CDR3 contains 14 residues. J was trimmed by 1 base and V by 4 bases; bases with no gene match: 2. Germline V CDR1 and CDR2: PRHDT, FYEKMQ (reference sequence). The DNA of the CDR3 is TGTGCCAGCAGCTCAGGACAGGGCACAGATACGCAGTATTTT. Residues: CASSSGQGTDTQYF.

This clone was picked up one time. The chain has TRBV2 and TRBJ1-5; the D is unclear. Deletions cut 5 bases from V and 5 bases from J, with 16 bases between. CDR1 and CDR2 from the germline V gene are SNHLY and FYNNEI. The CDR3 runs 15 residues. Here the CDR3 reads CASSSSVDPDQPQHF. The CDR3 nucleotides are TGTGCCAGCAGTTCCTCCGTTGACCCGGATCAGCCCCAGCATTTT.

In the case of this clone: Its ends do not fully match the called genes, so a read error is possible. The V call is TRBV7-7, the J call TRBJ2-3, with a tentative D call TRBD1 (6 bases). The germline CDR1 and CDR2 sequences are SSHAT and FNYEAQ (reference sequence). This CDR3 is 14 amino acids long. The CDR3 DNA follows: TGTGCTAGCAGTAAAACAGGGCCCACAGATACGCAGTATTTT. Its translation: CASSKTGPTDTQYF.

This clone was seen a single time. V gene TRBV30 combines with J gene TRBJ1-2; no clear D gene. Looked up from germline, CDR1 is GTSNPN and CDR2 is SVGIG (reference sequence). CDR3 length: 10 amino acids. Trimming left V 5 bases short and J 1 base short, with 2 bases between. CDR3: CAWGNYGYTF. CDR3 DNA sequence: TGTGCCTGGGGTAACTATGGCTACACCTTC.

The chain recombines TRBV7-2 with TRBJ2-7, with 9 bases identical to TRBD2. The V segment lost 3 bases and the J segment 3 bases; nucleotides outside the gene matches: 9. Germline V gene lookup returns CDR1 SGHTA and CDR2 FQGNSA. The CDR3 extends over 16 amino acids. In DNA form, the CDR3 reads TGTGCCAGCAGCTTCGGTATGGTAGCGGGAGTCTACGAGCAGTACTTC. It encodes CASSFGMVAGVYEQYF.

The V gene is TRBV9, the J gene TRBJ2-7; D is perhaps TRBD2 (6 bases). Per germline, CDR1 SGDLS and CDR2 YYNGEE. This CDR3 region has 17 residues. Trimming took off 4 bases at V and 5 bases at J, with 25 bases between the two ends. This CDR3 reads CASSPRLGGAPDDEQYF. CDR3 DNA: TGTGCCAGCAGCCCGAGGTTGGGGGGAGCCCCTGACGACGAGCAGTACTTC. The full variable domain, in which reference TRBV9 and TRBJ2-7 provide the parts outside the CDR3, is DSGVTQTPKHLITATGQRVTLRCSPRSGDLSVYWYQQSLDQGLQFLIQYYNGEERAKGNILERFSAQQFPDLHSELNLSSLELGDSALYFCASSPRLGGAPDDEQYFGPGTRLTVT.

This sequence joins TRBV4-2 and TRBJ2-7; 7 nucleotides match TRBD2. This CDR3 has 16 residues. The V gene's germline CDR1 is LGHNA and CDR2 YNFKEQ. Trimming took 0 bases from V and 3 from J; bases not matched to a gene: 8. CDR3 loop: CASSQDILAVDYEQYF. DNA for the CDR3: TGTGCCAGCAGCCAAGATATCCTAGCGGTGGACTACGAGCAGTACTTC.

This chain joins TRBV4-1 and TRBJ2-1; 7 nucleotides align to TRBD2. This CDR3 is built from 15 residues. The junction had 4 bases not matched to a gene; V was cut back by 0 bases and J by 5 bases. The germline CDR1 and CDR2 sequences are MGHRA and YSYEKL. CDR3 region: CASSQDTAGNNEQFF. Written as DNA, the CDR3 is TGCGCCAGCAGCCAAGATACAGCGGGAAACAATGAGCAGTTCTTC.

This sequence joins TRBV5-1 and TRBJ2-1, with TRBD1 matching over 7 bases. Germline values: CDR1 SGHRS, CDR2 YFSETQ. J gave up 3 bases and V 0 bases, and 6 bases lay outside the gene matches. The CDR3 length is 16 residues. This CDR3 reads CASSLGLRDSYNEQFF. DNA of the CDR3: TGCGCCAGCAGCTTGGGCCTCAGGGACAGCTACAATGAGCAGTTCTTC.

The chain has TRBV6-5 and TRBJ1-2, with D unresolved. The germline gives CDR1 MNHEY, CDR2 SVGAGI. There are 14 residues in the CDR3. Deletions cut 2 bases from V and 1 base from J, with 8 bases between. The chain's CDR3 is CASSYGQINYGYTF. In nucleotides, the CDR3 is TGTGCCAGCAGTTACGGCCAGATTAACTATGGCTACACCTTC.

The chain employs TRBV15 and TRBJ2-1; 7 nucleotides line up with TRBD2. The germline V gene encodes CDR1 LNHNV and CDR2 YYDKDF (reference sequence). After removal of 0 bases from V and 4 bases from J, the junction contained 6 bases not matched to a gene. The length of the CDR3 is 16 residues. The CDR3 loop is CATSREVQRGYNEQFF. CDR3 DNA sequence: TGTGCCACCAGCAGAGAGGTCCAGCGGGGATACAATGAGCAGTTCTTC.

The V gene is TRBV30, the J gene TRBJ1-1; no clear D gene. CDR3 length: 12 amino acids. The V gene's germline CDR1 is GTSNPN and CDR2 SVGIG (reference sequence). The V gene lost 4 bases and the J gene lost 5 bases, with 11 bases spanning the gap. CDR3 protein: CAWNSARTEAFF. In DNA, the CDR3 is TGTGCCTGGAATTCGGCGAGGACTGAAGCTTTCTTT. The full variable domain, its missing parts supplied by reference TRBV30 and TRBJ1-1, is SQTIHQWPATLVQPVGSPLSLECTVEGTSNPNLYWYRQAAGRGLQLLFYSVGIGQISSEVPQNLSASRPQDRQFILSSKKLLLSDSGFYLCAWNSARTEAFFGQGTRLTVV.

This clone was observed once. The rearrangement joins TRBV6-6 to TRBJ2-5, with TRBD1 matching over 10 bases. The V segment lost 6 bases and the J segment 5 bases; nucleotides outside the gene matches: 12. In germline, CDR1 is MNHNY, CDR2 SVGAGI (reference sequence). The length of the CDR3 is 16 residues. DNA of the CDR3: TGTGCCAGCAGGAACAACCGGGACAGGGGCTGGGAGACCCAGTACTTC. Translating it yields CASRNNRDRGWETQYF.

The V and J genes are TRBV21-1 and TRBJ1-6. TRBV21-1 is a known pseudogene. The CDR3 runs 15 residues. CDR3 in DNA: TGTGCCAGCAGCAAAGTGACTCTGACGGGTTCACCCCTCCACTTT. This gives the protein CASSKVTLTGSPLHF.

The rearrangement links TRBV7-2 to TRBJ1-2; D is unclear. This CDR3 is 13 amino acids long. V was pared by 2 bases and J by 3 bases, with 7 bases between. Germline assignment: CDR1 SGHTA and CDR2 FQGNSA. The CDR3 region is CASSLRPDYGYTF. Here the CDR3 DNA reads TGTGCCAGCAGCTTACGGCCAGACTATGGCTACACCTTC.